This TCR beta chain was retrieved from a study of blood T cell repertoires in COVID-19. Looking at the study overall: Both acute and convalescent COVID-19 samples were obtained from the United States, Italy and Spain.

The table came from immunoSEQ multiplex PCR; TCRdb's copy has only in-frame clones and leaves some out. Of about 410,000 clones listed, roughly 90% are singletons. The CDR3 is 15 residues long. Unmatched junction bases numbered 8, after V lost 3 bases and J lost 6 bases. Germline assignment: CDR1 LGHNT and CDR2 FRNRAP. The sample comprised peripheral blood. The receptor comes from a young woman with active or convalescent COVID-19. V is TRBV12-5 and J is TRBJ1-2; TRBD1 aligns across 9 bases. The CDR3 nucleotides read TGTGCTAGTGGTTTCTGGGACAGGGCTGCTCATGGCTACACCTTC. It codes for CASGFWDRAAHGYTF. The entire variable domain, with the rest obtained from reference TRBV12-5 and TRBJ1-2, is as follows: DARVTQTPRHKVTEMGQEVTMRCQPILGHNTVFWYRQTMMQGLELLAYFRNRAPLDDSGMPKDRFSAEMPDATLATLKIQPSEPRDSAVYFCASGFWDRAAHGYTFGSGTRLTVV.